The 18 T cell receptor beta chains in this list originate from one sample, sequenced in a study of blood T cells in healthy people across ages. Alongside a J-beta primer mix, a sample-barcoded 5' primer served in a second PCR lasting roughly 7 to 11 cycles. TCRdb reanalysed the 5' RACE reads using MiXCR and keeps one entry per CDR3 protein. Among roughly 1.5 million distinct CDR3 sequences listed, around 40% were seen once. Sequenced material: blood. These receptor sequences come from a woman aged 18-29 years in good health.

The V gene is TRBV10-3, the J gene TRBJ1-4; 8 nucleotides align to TRBD1. Per germline, CDR1 ENHRY and CDR2 SYGVKD. The CDR3 has 16 residues. The V gene end was trimmed by 4 bases and the J gene end by 0 bases; junction bases not matched to a gene: 4. The CDR3 DNA follows: TGTGCCATCAGTGGGGGGACAGGCGCAACTAATGAAAAACTGTTTTTT. It translates to CAISGGTGATNEKLFF.

The rearrangement joins TRBV21-1 to TRBJ2-7; TRBD1 is the table's D call and was not checked against the DNA. TRBV21-1 is shown as a pseudogene. The CDR3 sequence is 16 residues long. This CDR3 is CASSKARGQGMCEQYF. CDR3 bases: TGTGCCAGCAGCAAAGCAAGGGGACAGGGGATGTGCGAGCAGTACTTC.

V and J are TRBV29-1 and TRBJ2-1, with TRBD2 identical over 7 bases. The length of the CDR3 is 14 residues. CDR1 and CDR2 from the germline V gene are SQVTM and ANQGSEA. Trimming cost V 7 bases and J 4 bases; bases outside gene matches: 10. In DNA, the CDR3 is TGCAGCGCATCCTGGGGGGGGTCATACAATGAGCAGTTCTTC. It yields the protein CSASWGGSYNEQFF.

The chain has TRBV7-9 and TRBJ2-7, with a tentative D call TRBD2 (5 bases). Between the trimmed V and J ends, which lost 4 bases and 4 bases, there was a span of 17 bases. Germline CDR1 and CDR2: SEHNR and FQNEAQ (reference sequence). This CDR3 is built from 15 residues. CDR3 sequence reads: CASSSLRGALYEQYF. CDR3 bases: TGTGCCAGCAGCTCCCTCCGGGGAGCGTTGTACGAGCAGTACTTC.

This clonotype was found a few times. The chain employs TRBV11-2 and TRBJ2-5; 9 positions match TRBD1. V was pared by 4 bases and J by 3 bases, with 6 bases of the junction left unmatched. Germline loops: CDR1 SGHAT, CDR2 FQNNGV. This CDR3 has 15 residues. In DNA, the CDR3 is TGTGCCAGCAGCTCCTACCGGGACAGGGAAGAGACCCAGTACTTC. Translating it yields CASSSYRDREETQYF.

This chain links TRBV20-1 with TRBJ2-7; tentatively, D is TRBD2 (5 bases). The CDR3 is 15 residues long. Per germline, CDR1 DFQATT and CDR2 SNEGSKA (reference sequence). Trimming cost V 2 bases and J 2 bases, with 16 bases left between them. CDR3 nucleotides: TGCAGTGCTAGATACCGGGAAGCCGGGGCCTACGAGCAGTACTTC. As protein: CSARYREAGAYEQYF.

This clonotype appeared a few times. This chain links TRBV5-1 with TRBJ2-5; TRBD1 matches 7 bases. Germline trimming cut 5 bases from V and 0 bases from J; bases unmatched to any gene: 7. In germline, CDR1 is SGHRS, CDR2 YFSETQ. The CDR3 consists of 15 residues. The chain's CDR3 is CASSTQGVYQETQYF. In DNA, the CDR3 is TGCGCCAGCAGTACTCAGGGGGTGTACCAAGAGACCCAGTACTTC.

The genes are TRBV4-3 and TRBJ1-2, with TRBD1 matching over 9 bases. The CDR3 spans 18 residues. The germline CDR1 and CDR2 sequences are LGHNA and YSLEER. V was pared by 3 bases and J by 0 bases, with 11 bases of the junction left unmatched. CDR3 sequence reads: CASSQEGGGDRANYGYTF. CDR3 coding DNA: TGCGCCAGCAGCCAGGAAGGAGGAGGGGACAGGGCTAACTATGGCTACACCTTC.

About this clonotype itself: A much larger clone differs from this one at a single base, so this may be a read error. The gene calls are TRBV12-3 or TRBV12-4 and TRBJ2-3; no firm D call. CDR3 length equals 14 residues. The CDR3: CASSPGAVTDAQYF. The CDR3 region has the DNA TGTGCCAGCAGCCCAGGCGCGGTCACAGATGCGCAGTATTTT.

The table lists this clonotype with a few counts. The CDR3 DNA is TGCAGCGTTGTCCCCCCAACAGTCACCTCCTACGAGCAGTACTTC. This codes for CSVVPPTVTSYEQYF. The chain links TRBV29-1 to TRBJ2-7; no clear D. The CDR3 spans 15 residues. Germline V gene data show CDR1 as SQVTM and CDR2 as ANQGSEA. V lost 4 bases and J 0 bases, leaving 16 bases between the germline ends.

The chain couples TRBV2 to TRBJ1-6; 8 bases map to TRBD1. V shed 6 bases and J 10 bases; nucleotides not matched to a gene: 8. The V gene's germline CDR1 is SNHLY and CDR2 FYNNEI. The CDR3 contains 14 residues. The chain's CDR3 is CASRRQGYGSPLHF. The CDR3 DNA is TGTGCCAGCAGGCGACAGGGGTATGGGTCACCCCTCCACTTT. Complete variable domain (other parts from reference TRBV2 and TRBJ1-6): EPEVTQTPSHQVTQMGQEVILRCVPISNHLYFYWYRQILGQKVEFLVSFYNNEISEKSEIFDDQFSVERPDGSNFTLKIRSTKLEDSAMYFCASRRQGYGSPLHFGNGTRLTVT.

The V call is TRBV20-1, the J call TRBJ1-5, with TRBD1 matching 8 bases. The CDR3 runs 13 residues. Germline CDR1 reads DFQATT; CDR2 reads SNEGSKA (reference sequence). J gave up 3 bases and V 5 bases, and 3 bases lay outside the gene matches. The CDR3 region has the DNA TGCAGTGCTGGGACAGGCCTCAATCAGCCCCAGCATTTT. Amino acid sequence: CSAGTGLNQPQHF.

This clonotype occurred a few times. A read error may account for a junction end that differs from germline. The chain joins TRBV6-1 to TRBJ2-3, with TRBD2 identical over 8 bases. The germline CDR1 and CDR2 sequences are MNHNS and SASEGT. The CDR3 runs to 16 residues. As DNA, the CDR3 is TGTGCCAGCAGTGAAACCCTAGCGGGTTACACAGATAAGCAGTATTTT. Translated: CASSETLAGYTDKQYF.

The chain couples TRBV29-1 to TRBJ2-3, with D unclear. The CDR3 is 12 amino acids. Trimming took off 7 bases at V and 8 bases at J, with 16 bases between the two ends. The germline CDR1 and CDR2 sequences are SQVTM and ANQGSEA. CDR3 loop: CSAARTSPTQYF. DNA of the CDR3: TGCAGCGCAGCCCGGACCTCTCCTACGCAGTATTTT.

A remark on this clonotype: A junction end diverges from the germline sequence, so it may reflect a read error. The chain couples TRBV20-1 to TRBJ2-1; D is uncertain. The CDR3 length is 16 residues. CDR1 is DFQATT, CDR2 SNEGSKA, per germline (reference sequence). The CDR3 bases are TGCTGTGCTAGAGATCGGGCGTCGGTAAGGAGCAATGAGCAGTTCTTC. Translating gives CCARDRASVRSNEQFF.

This clonotype showed up just a few times. This sequence joins TRBV7-9 and TRBJ1-2, with 10 positions matching TRBD1. From germline, CDR1 is SEHNR and CDR2 FQNEAQ (reference sequence). CDR3 length: 16 residues. J gave up 4 bases and V 5 bases, and 10 bases lay outside the gene matches. Here the CDR3 reads CASSQWDRGKGYGYTF. CDR3 nucleotide sequence: TGTGCCAGCAGCCAATGGGACAGGGGAAAAGGCTATGGCTACACCTTC.

The chain has TRBV7-2 and TRBJ1-1; D ambiguous. The CDR3 extends over 11 amino acids. V lost 6 bases to trimming and J lost 12 bases, with 14 bases between them. Germline lookup yields CDR1 SGHTA and CDR2 FQGNSA. DNA for the CDR3: TGTGCCAGCAGTCGACGCGGCGAATCTTTCTTT. Translating gives CASSRRGESFF. Variable domain in full (rest from reference TRBV7-2 and TRBJ1-1): GAGVSQSPSNKVTEKGKDVELRCDPISGHTALYWYRQSLGQGLEFLIYFQGNSAPDKSGLPSDRFSAERTGGSVSTLTIQRTQQEDSAVYLCASSRRGESFFGQGTRLTVV.

This chain connects TRBV7-2 to TRBJ2-1; D is possibly TRBD2 (6 bases). CDR3 length: 12 residues. The germline CDR1 and CDR2 sequences are SGHTA and FQGNSA. Trimming shortened V by 3 bases and J by 9 bases, and 9 bases separated the two germline ends. CDR3 in amino acids: CASSLTSGEQFF. DNA of the CDR3: TGTGCCAGCAGCTTGACTAGTGGTGAGCAGTTCTTC.